The entry that follows covers one TCR beta chain sequence. As yet, its antigen is unknown. The sample originates from a study of T cell responses to AZD1222 COVID-19 vaccine. Whole-study findings and limits: The sample set comprised mostly white British donors with more females, and clonal diversity was possibly underestimated. Only six or seven AZD1222 recipients tested seropositive at baseline. Following two doses of AZD1222, Spike-specific TCR breadth and depth rose. Spike-spanning, vaccine-associated CD4 TCRs were dominant at 160-218 and 743-854.

Germline V gene data show CDR1 as MDHEN and CDR2 as SYDVKM. The length of the CDR3 is 13 residues. The V gene end was trimmed by 6 bases and the J gene end by 8 bases; junction bases not matched to a gene: 5. Repertoires were generated with immunoSEQ multiplex PCR, while TCRdb's copy carries only in-frame clones and drops some. The repertoire holds 130,000 or so clones, with 88% as singletons. The V call is TRBV28, the J call TRBJ1-4; 8 bases are shared with TRBD1. The sequencing here drew on peripheral blood, taken 28 days after the second AZD1222 dose. The source is an adult who received the AZD1222 COVID-19 vaccine. CDR3 nucleotides: TGTGCCAGCAGCGCGACAGGGGTCGAAAAACTGTTTTTT. Residues: CASSATGVEKLFF.